The 14 T cell receptor beta chains reported below all come from one sample, sequenced in a study of molecular identifiers for immune sequencing clone quantification. TCRdb used MiXCR to reprocess the PCR reads, holding one entry per CDR3 protein. This table holds 550,000 to 750,000 distinct CDR3 sequences, less than 20% found once. Input material: naive CD8+ T cells from blood, with Jurkat cell RNA spiked in. Subset given: FACS-sorted CD8+CD4-CCR7+CD45RA+ naive T cells. These receptors were collected from a human donor in good health. Some libraries in this study had Jurkat cell RNA spiked in.

This clonotype was seen repeatedly, ten times or more. The chain employs TRBV5-1 and TRBJ1-6; no clear D. Germline CDR1 is SGHRS and CDR2 is YFSETQ. The CDR3 is made up of 13 amino acids. V was pared by 0 bases and J by 7 bases, with 5 bases between. This chain's CDR3 is CASSLEGNSPLHF. In DNA, the CDR3 is TGCGCCAGCAGCTTGGAGGGCAATTCACCCCTCCACTTT.

Worth noting for this clonotype: This is likely a read error, given that the CDR3 carries no conserved phenylalanine or tryptophan at its end. This chain joins TRBV28 and TRBJ2-5; tentative D call: TRBD1 (5 bases). Germline CDR1 and CDR2: MDHEN and SYDVKM. The V end was cut by 3 bases, the J end by 1 base, with 18 bases between. The CDR3 is 17 residues long. The CDR3: CASSLRGPRTSQETQYL. The CDR3 DNA reads as TGTGCCAGCAGTTTGCGTGGTCCCAGGACATCCCAAGAGACCCAGTACCTC.

This clonotype was counted at least ten times. The chain combines TRBV4-1 with TRBJ1-6, with D uncertain. This CDR3 spans 12 amino acids. V was clipped by 4 bases and J by 14 bases, with 12 bases between them. Germline CDR1 MGHRA, CDR2 YSYEKL. The CDR3 DNA is TGCGCCAGCAGCCCCTCCCGGGAAACCCTCCACTTT. Translating it yields CASSPSRETLHF.

At least ten counts were recorded for this clonotype. CDR3 residues: CAWSVPRTGYNGELFF. The CDR3 bases are TGTGCCTGGAGTGTACCCCGGACAGGGTACAACGGGGAGCTGTTTTTT. The gene calls are TRBV30 and TRBJ2-2; 8 bases map to TRBD1. The V and J ends lost 0 bases and 7 bases, in that order; junction bases with no gene match: 10. The CDR3 extends over 16 amino acids. Germline loops: CDR1 GTSNPN, CDR2 SVGIG (reference sequence). Drawing the rest from reference TRBV30 and TRBJ2-2, the complete variable domain is SQTIHQWPATLVQPVGSPLSLECTVEGTSNPNLYWYRQAAGRGLQLLFYSVGIGQISSEVPQNLSASRPQDRQFILSSKKLLLSDSGFYLCAWSVPRTGYNGELFFGEGSRLTVL.

This chain joins TRBV7-6 and TRBJ2-7, with D perhaps matching TRBD1 (6 bases). V was cut by 5 bases and J by 2 bases, with 19 bases left in between. CDR1 and CDR2 from the germline V gene are SGHVS and FNYEAQ. The CDR3 sequence is 16 residues long. As DNA, the CDR3 is TGTGCCAGCAGCCCCCTCCGGGACACGCGCACCTACGAGCAGTACTTC. Amino acid sequence: CASSPLRDTRTYEQYF.

For this clonotype: A clone one base away is much larger, so this may be a read error. The chain uses TRBV12-3 or TRBV12-4 and TRBJ2-3; 7 nucleotides agree with TRBD2. The CDR3 is made up of 15 amino acids. V lost 4 bases, J lost 6 bases, and 10 bases stayed unmatched. Written as DNA, the CDR3 is TGTGCCAGCAGTTCTACCTGGGAGGGCCAGGATACGCAGTATTTT. Residues: CASSSTWEGQDTQYF.

This clonotype was detected many times. The chain has TRBV4-3 and TRBJ2-1, with TRBD1 matching 8 bases. J lost 4 bases, V lost 3 bases, and 5 bases had no gene match. The V gene's germline CDR1 is LGHNA and CDR2 YSLEER. The CDR3 is 15 residues long. Written as DNA, the CDR3 is TGCGCCAGCAGCCAGGACAGGGTCGGGTACAATGAGCAGTTCTTC. This translates into CASSQDRVGYNEQFF.

Notes on this clonotype: This may be a read error: a much more frequent sequence differs by one nucleotide. The conserved closing phenylalanine or tryptophan is absent in this CDR3, likely reflecting a read error. The CDR3 sequence: CASSSTGQDYEQYS. CDR3 bases: TGTGCCAGCAGCTCGACGGGACAAGACTACGAGCAGTACTCC. The J gene is TRBJ2-7, the V gene TRBV7-6; D perhaps matches TRBD1 (6 bases). The CDR3 totals 14 residues. Trimming left V 4 bases short and J 3 bases short, with 13 bases between. Germline CDR1 and CDR2: SGHVS and FNYEAQ.

This clonotype showed up many times. The CDR3 coding sequence is TGCGCCAGCAGCCCGCAGCGACAGGGCAGTCCTGAAGCTTTCTTT. Protein product: CASSPQRQGSPEAFF. V gene TRBV4-1 combines with J gene TRBJ1-1; TRBD1 agrees at 7 bases. From germline, CDR1 is MGHRA and CDR2 YSYEKL. V lost 4 bases, J lost 6 bases, and 11 bases stayed unmatched. The CDR3 has 15 residues.

Only a few counts were recorded for this clonotype. The chain has TRBV5-4 and TRBJ2-7, with 11 bases fitting TRBD2. The CDR3 extends over 16 amino acids. Trimming removed 4 bases from V and 5 bases from J; junction bases left unmatched: 11. The V gene's germline CDR1 is SGHNT and CDR2 YYREEE (reference sequence). The CDR3 nucleotides read TGTGCCAGCAGCCCGAGGCAGACTAGCGGGAAAAACGAGCAGTACTTC. It specifies CASSPRQTSGKNEQYF.

V gene TRBV28 combines with J gene TRBJ2-5, with a tentative D call TRBD2 (6 bases). Germline CDR1 MDHEN, CDR2 SYDVKM. Trimming left V 8 bases short and J 4 bases short, with 20 bases between. The CDR3 sequence is 15 residues long. The CDR3 sequence: CASRDTESGLETQYF. The CDR3 DNA reads TGTGCCAGCCGCGACACAGAGAGCGGGTTAGAGACCCAGTACTTC.

In its sample, this clonotype was seen many times. J is TRBJ2-1 and V is TRBV19, with 15 positions matching TRBD2. The germline CDR1 and CDR2 sequences are LNHDA and SQIVND (reference sequence). After removal of 4 bases from V and 7 bases from J, the junction contained 5 bases not matched to a gene. The CDR3 totals 16 residues. The CDR3 here is CASSSRTSGRVNEQFF. For the CDR3, the DNA is TGTGCCAGTAGTAGCAGGACTAGCGGGAGGGTGAATGAGCAGTTCTTC.

As regards this clonotype: A much larger clonotype is one base distant, so this may be a read error. This sequence joins TRBV7-3 and TRBJ2-1, with D tentatively TRBD2 (5 bases). The CDR3 runs to 14 residues. Germline V gene sequence: CDR1 SGHTA, CDR2 FQGTGA. The CDR3 region has the DNA TGTGCCAGCAGCTTAGGACTTAGAGAAGATGAGCAGCTCTTC. Protein: CASSLGLREDEQLF.

The J gene is TRBJ2-7, the V gene TRBV9; 9 positions match TRBD2. From germline, CDR1 is SGDLS and CDR2 YYNGEE. V dropped 0 bases and J dropped 0; count of bases not matched to a gene: 1. The CDR3 spans 15 residues. The CDR3 DNA follows: TGTGCCAGCAGCGTAGGAGCGGGGGGCTCCTACGAGCAGTACTTC. Protein: CASSVGAGGSYEQYF. Based on the CDR3 plus reference TRBV9 and TRBJ2-7, the full variable domain is DSGVTQTPKHLITATGQRVTLRCSPRSGDLSVYWYQQSLDQGLQFLIQYYNGEERAKGNILERFSAQQFPDLHSELNLSSLELGDSALYFCASSVGAGGSYEQYFGPGTRLTVT.